This TCR beta chain was sequenced during a study of T cell repertoires in cytomegalovirus infection. Study summary: Public TCR beta signatures provided an indication of both CMV infection and a matching HLA type.

Study-wide results and caveats: Ex vivo responses were dominated by HLA-C-restricted CMV-specific TCR beta clonotypes.

J lost 2 bases, V lost 1 base, and 6 bases had no gene match. Germline CDR1 is SGHRS and CDR2 is YFSETQ. The CDR3 is made up of 17 amino acids. Only one count was recorded for this clonotype. Its antigen is still unknown. TCRdb reanalysed the reads using MiXCR and keeps one entry per CDR3 protein. The sample has roughly 630,000 distinct CDR3 sequences, approximately 24% seen once. The clonotype was recovered from a human donor in good health (CMV status not recorded). Some clones in this sample may be carry-over from other donors' samples. The chain combines TRBV5-1 with TRBJ2-1, with 10 bases matching TRBD2. The source material was CD8+ T cells from PBMCs. CDR3 in amino acids: CASSLKSGGVTYNEQFF. The CDR3 DNA reads as TGCGCCAGCAGCTTGAAGAGCGGGGGGGTAACCTACAATGAGCAGTTCTTC.